This is a list of T cell receptor beta chains from one sample in a study of blood T cell repertoires in COVID-19. Libraries were prepared by immunoSEQ multiplex PCR; TCRdb keeps only in-frame clonotypes and omits some of them. The table records about 150,000 clones, 75% to 85% of them present only once. The specimen sequenced was peripheral blood. The source of these receptors is a woman aged 45-59 years with acute or convalescent COVID-19. CDR3s include the opening cysteine and the closing phenylalanine or tryptophan. The order of the fields is V gene, D gene, J gene, clone size, CDR3 DNA, CDR3 protein. D genes are given only for firm matches. Only some rows state a clone size, as once, few, many or a class for expanded clones.

TRBV9	TRBD1	TRBJ2-1	once	TGTGCCAGCAGCTTTCAACCGGGACAGGGTTATCGGGGAGATTACAATGAGCAGTTCTTC	CASSFQPGQGYRGDYNEQFF
TRBV29-1	TRBD2	TRBJ2-3	NA	TGCAGCGCTGGGAGCGGGGACTTCACAGATACGCAGTATTTT	CSAGSGDFTDTQYF
TRBV4-2	NA	TRBJ2-7	once	TGTGCCAGCAGCCAAGATTTAGGACAGATAATCTCCTACGAGCAGTACTTC	CASSQDLGQIISYEQYF
TRBV7-3	TRBD2	TRBJ2-3	NA	TGTGCCAGCAGCTCTAGCGGGCCAGATACGCAGTATTTT	CASSSSGPDTQYF
TRBV5-5	NA	TRBJ1-6	NA	TGTGCCAGCAGCTTGGGGTTGTTGAGCTCCTATAATTCACCCCTCCACTTT	CASSLGLLSSYNSPLHF
TRBV6-5	TRBD1	TRBJ2-2	NA	TGTGCCAGCTCGAGGGGGCTAAACACCGGGGAGCTGTTTTTT	CASSRGLNTGELFF
TRBV5-4	NA	TRBJ2-7	once	TGTGCCAGCAGCCAGATAAGCTCCTACGAGCAGTACTTC	CASSQISSYEQYF
TRBV9	TRBD2	TRBJ2-5	NA	TGTGCCAGCAGCTTTCAAGCGGGAGGGCGACGAGAGACCCAGTACTTC	CASSFQAGGRRETQYF
TRBV5-1	TRBD1	TRBJ1-4	NA	TGCGCCAGCAGCCCCCAGACAGGGGCTAATGAAAAACTGTTTTTT	CASSPQTGANEKLFF
TRBV5-1	NA	TRBJ2-2	NA	TGCGCCAGCTGGATTACAGGGAACACCGGGGAGCTGTTTTTT	CASWITGNTGELFF
TRBV7-6	NA	TRBJ2-5	NA	TGTGCCAGCAGCTTAGCCGGAGTGGAGACCCAGTACTTC	CASSLAGVETQYF
TRBV29-1	NA	TRBJ2-6	NA	TGCAGCGTTGGGCTCGACTCTGGGGCCAACGTCCTGACTTTC	CSVGLDSGANVLTF
TRBV7-9	NA	TRBJ2-7	few	TGTGCCAGCAGCTTAACAGGGAGTCGGGACTACGAGCAGTACTTC	CASSLTGSRDYEQYF
TRBV3-1/TRBV3-2	NA	TRBJ2-3	NA	TGTGCCAGCAGCCAAATCTCAGATACGCAGTATTTT	CASSQISDTQYF
TRBV2	NA	TRBJ2-1	NA	TGTGCCAGCAGTACTAGTCAGGGGGGAGAGCAGTTCTTC	CASSTSQGGEQFF
TRBV9	NA	TRBJ2-3	once	TGTGCCAGCAGCGTAGATACTAGCCAGACAGATACGCAGTATTTT	CASSVDTSQTDTQYF
TRBV29-1	TRBD2	TRBJ2-1	NA	TGCAGCGTTGTGGGGACTAGCGGATCCTACAATGAGCAGTTCTTC	CSVVGTSGSYNEQFF
TRBV5-1	TRBD1	TRBJ1-1	NA	TGCGCCAGTTCGGGGACAGGGGGTAGGGGCACTGAAGCTTTCTTT	CASSGTGGRGTEAFF
TRBV19	TRBD2	TRBJ2-7	NA	TGTGCCAGTAGTATTGCACTAGCGGTTTTTTACGAGCAGTACTTC	CASSIALAVFYEQYF
TRBV5-1	TRBD1	TRBJ1-2	NA	TGCGCCAGCAGCCCACAGGGGGGGGCGAAGGGCTACACCTTC	CASSPQGGAKGYTF
TRBV6-5	NA	TRBJ1-5	NA	TGTGCCAGCAGCCGCGTCGAGGGCGGGGGTCAGCCCCAGCATTTT	CASSRVEGGGQPQHF
TRBV5-1	TRBD2	TRBJ2-5	NA	TGCGCCAGCAGCCTACTAGCGTTCAAAGAGACCCAGTACTTC	CASSLLAFKETQYF
TRBV10-3	NA	TRBJ1-1	NA	TGTGCCATCAGTGAGTCTGGGAGGCCTGAAGCTTTCTTT	CAISESGRPEAFF
TRBV6-2/TRBV6-3	NA	TRBJ1-2	NA	TGTGCCAGCAGTTACCCGGGACAAGGCTACACCTTC	CASSYPGQGYTF
TRBV12-5	NA	TRBJ2-3	once	TGTGCTAGTGGTTCCCTCCCCCCAGATACGCAGTATTTT	CASGSLPPDTQYF
TRBV7-3	NA	TRBJ1-6	NA	TGTGCCAGCAGCTGGACCACCCCAGGGTCTTCACCCCTCCACTTT	CASSWTTPGSSPLHF
TRBV11-2	TRBD2	TRBJ2-3	NA	TGTGCCAGCAGGATCTTGCCTAGCGGGGGGTTAGATACGCAGTATTTT	CASRILPSGGLDTQYF
TRBV4-3	TRBD2	TRBJ2-7	NA	TGCGCCAGCAGCCAATACGGAGACGGCGGGAGGACACTCGAGCAGTACTTC	CASSQYGDGGRTLEQYF
TRBV2	NA	TRBJ1-3	NA	TGTGCCAGCAGTGACGGACAGTACTCTGGAAACACCATATATTTT	CASSDGQYSGNTIYF
TRBV28	TRBD1	TRBJ1-5	NA	TGTGCCAGCTGCGAGGGGACAGGGATAAATCAGCCCCAGCATTTT	CASCEGTGINQPQHF
TRBV5-1	NA	TRBJ1-2	NA	TGCGCCAGCAGCTTGGGGGGGGGCGAGGTCTATGGCTACACCTTC	CASSLGGGEVYGYTF
TRBV5-6	NA	TRBJ2-7	NA	TGTGCCAGCAGCTCATTAACTTTGTACGAGCAGTACTTC	CASSSLTLYEQYF
TRBV21-1	NA	TRBJ1-2	NA	TGTGCCAGCAGCAAACGGGAACGAATGAGGATCGGGTACTATGGCTACACCTTC	CASSKRERMRIGYYGYTF
TRBV7-6	TRBD2	TRBJ2-5	NA	TGTGCCAGCAGCTTAGCGCCGGGACTAGCGGGGGCCCGTACTCAAGAGACCCAGTACTTC	CASSLAPGLAGARTQETQYF
TRBV5-1	NA	TRBJ2-1	NA	TGCGCCAGCAGCTTCAATCGGGGGAGCTCCTACAATGAGCAGTTCTTC	CASSFNRGSSYNEQFF
TRBV7-2	TRBD2	TRBJ2-3	once	TGTGCCAGCACCCGGACTAGCGGACTCTCCACAGATACGCAGTATTTT	CASTRTSGLSTDTQYF
TRBV3-1/TRBV3-2	TRBD1	TRBJ1-2	NA	TGTGCCAGCAGCGAAGGGACAGGGGGAACTAACTATGGCTACACCTTC	CASSEGTGGTNYGYTF
TRBV14	TRBD2	TRBJ2-1	NA	TGTGCCAGCAGCCCCCTCGCTAGCGGATCTTACAATGAGCAGTTCTTC	CASSPLASGSYNEQFF
TRBV7-8	TRBD2	TRBJ2-7	NA	TGTGCCAGCCTCACTGGGGTAGCGGGGGTGGTACACGAGCAGTACTTC	CASLTGVAGVVHEQYF
TRBV12-3/TRBV12-4	NA	TRBJ2-5	NA	TGTGCCAGCAGTCTAGGCAGGCAAGAGACCCAGTACTTC	CASSLGRQETQYF
TRBV28	TRBD2	TRBJ2-7	NA	TGTGCCAGCAGTTCCCCCCCAGGGAGCGGGGGCGGGTACGAGCAGTACTTC	CASSSPPGSGGGYEQYF
TRBV4-2	TRBD1	TRBJ2-5	NA	TGTGCCAGCAGCCGAGACCAGGGGGCGTGGGAGACCCAGTACTTC	CASSRDQGAWETQYF
TRBV19	TRBD2	TRBJ2-7	NA	TGTGCCAGTAGTATCGGCGGGAGCTCCTACGAGCAGTACTTC	CASSIGGSSYEQYF
TRBV19	NA	TRBJ1-1	once	TGTGCCAGTAGTACCACGCGAGCGGCTGAAGCTTTCTTT	CASSTTRAAEAFF
TRBV4-1	TRBD1	TRBJ2-7	NA	TGCGCCAGCAGCCAAGACGTGACAGGGATTAGCTACGAGCAGTACTTC	CASSQDVTGISYEQYF
TRBV6-1	NA	TRBJ2-1	NA	TGTGCCAGCAGTGAAGGACGGGTAGTATCTGAGCAGTTCTTC	CASSEGRVVSEQFF
TRBV2	TRBD1	TRBJ1-1	NA	TGTGCCAGCAGTTTCGACAGGGCGAACACTGAAGCTTTCTTT	CASSFDRANTEAFF
TRBV5-1	NA	TRBJ2-5	NA	TGCGCCAGCAGCTTGGGCACTATCCAAGAGACCCAGTACTTC	CASSLGTIQETQYF
TRBV29-1	NA	TRBJ2-1	NA	TGCAGCGTTGAACTTCAGGCCTACAATGAGCAGTTCTTC	CSVELQAYNEQFF
TRBV15	TRBD2	TRBJ2-3	NA	TGTGCCACCAGCAGAGATTTACCCGGGGGGTCAGATACGCAGTATTTT	CATSRDLPGGSDTQYF